The 7 T cell receptor beta chains in this list originate from one sample, sequenced in a study of graft-versus-host responses after intestinal transplantation. The data were produced by immunoSEQ multiplex PCR, yet TCRdb's version contains in-frame clones alone and is incomplete. The sample has 11,000 to 15,000 clones, around two thirds seen once. Graft samples were processed, releasing intraepithelial and lamina propria lymphocytes. The sample in question was ileum tissue, obtained 16 days after intestinal transplant. Receptor source: a human patient who received an intestinal transplant, so some T cells may come from the graft donor.

This clone was detected only a few times. The chain recombines TRBV7-9 with TRBJ2-7; TRBD1 agrees at 11 bases. V shed 4 bases and J 4 bases; nucleotides not matched to a gene: 6. In germline, CDR1 is SEHNR, CDR2 FQNEAQ (reference sequence). This CDR3 is 15 amino acids long. CDR3 protein: CASSYWDRGVYEQYF. CDR3 DNA sequence: TGTGCCAGCAGCTACTGGGACAGGGGGGTATACGAGCAGTACTTC.

V gene TRBV7-9 combines with J gene TRBJ1-2; 7 bases line up with TRBD1. The CDR3 length is 15 residues. CDR1 and CDR2 from the germline V gene are SEHNR and FQNEAQ (reference sequence). The V segment lost 4 bases and the J segment 8 bases; nucleotides outside the gene matches: 13. Here the CDR3 reads CASSSTPQGVTGYTF. CDR3 bases: TGTGCCAGCAGCTCCACGCCCCAGGGGGTGACGGGCTACACCTTC.

The chain couples TRBV27 to TRBJ2-7; 7 nucleotides align to TRBD2. The CDR3 extends over 14 amino acids. Germline-derived CDR1 and CDR2 are MNHEY and SMNVEV (reference sequence). J gave up 0 bases and V 3 bases, and 2 bases lay outside the gene matches. The CDR3 sequence: CASSFGGTSYEQYF. The CDR3 DNA reads TGTGCCAGCAGTTTCGGGGGGACCTCCTACGAGCAGTACTTC.

The chain joins TRBV10-3 to TRBJ1-1; D gene unclear. The CDR3 is made up of 13 amino acids. V was pared by 5 bases and J by 1 base, with 8 bases between. Germline CDR1 and CDR2: ENHRY and SYGVKD. The CDR3 DNA sequence: TGTGCCATCAGTAAGACGGGGAACACTGAAGCTTTCTTT. Protein: CAISKTGNTEAFF.

This clone was recorded a few times. This rearrangement joins TRBV18 to TRBJ2-7, with a tentative D call TRBD2 (6 bases). Germline V gene sequence: CDR1 KGHSH, CDR2 LQKENI. The germline V and J ends were trimmed by 0 bases and 3 bases, with 9 bases remaining between them. The CDR3 contains 14 residues. The CDR3 coding sequence is TGTGCCAGCTCACCACCGACTAGGATCTACGAGCAGTACTTC. Translating it yields CASSPPTRIYEQYF.

V usage is TRBV25-1 and J usage is TRBJ2-5, with D maybe TRBD1 (5 bases). V lost 0 bases and J lost 3, with 5 bases in between. The CDR3 has 13 residues. Germline lookup yields CDR1 MGHDK and CDR2 SYGVNS. The CDR3 region is CASSEYREETQYF. CDR3 DNA: TGTGCCAGCAGTGAATACAGGGAAGAGACCCAGTACTTC. The entire variable domain, with the rest obtained from reference TRBV25-1 and TRBJ2-5, is as follows: EADIYQTPRYLVIGTGKKITLECSQTMGHDKMYWYQQDPGMELHLIHYSYGVNSTEKGDLSSESTVSRIRTEHFPLTLESARPSHTSQYLCASSEYREETQYFGPGTRLLVL.

The V gene is TRBV18, the J gene TRBJ2-1; D may be TRBD1 (6 bases). Per the germline V gene, CDR1 is KGHSH and CDR2 is LQKENI. Trimming took 1 base from V and 2 from J, leaving 9 bases between them. CDR3 size: 15 residues. CDR3 in DNA: TGTGCCAGCTCACCACAACAGGGAACCTACAATGAGCAGTTCTTC. It yields the protein CASSPQQGTYNEQFF.